This T cell receptor beta chain was recovered during a study of T cell changes during pregnancy in multiple sclerosis. TCRdb's copy holds only in-frame clones and misses some; the assay was immunoSEQ multiplex PCR. The sample shows approximately 30,000 clones, about 88% of them seen only once. Per germline, CDR1 SNHLY and CDR2 FYNNEI. V gave up 6 bases and J gave up 2 bases, with 22 bases separating them. The CDR3 runs 17 residues. Sequencing was performed on CD8+ T cells from peripheral blood mononuclear cells, taken in the second trimester of pregnancy. The clonotype originates from a female donor with multiple sclerosis, enrolled in a pregnancy study. V and J are TRBV2 and TRBJ2-5, with D tentatively TRBD1 (7 bases). Here the CDR3 reads CASRGRTLGTAQETQYF. As DNA, the CDR3 is TGTGCCAGCAGAGGGAGGACCCTAGGGACAGCTCAAGAGACCCAGTACTTC.